Listed here is a single T cell receptor beta chain. As yet, its antigen is unknown. The data were obtained in a study of blood T cells in healthy people across ages. Study-wide results and caveats: For the donors, CMV status was unknown and possibly confounded expanded clonotype changes. In these data, TCR beta diversity tracked strongly with naive T cell percentage.

Trimming removed 5 bases from V and 10 bases from J; junction bases left unmatched: 8. From germline, CDR1 is SGHTA and CDR2 FQGNSA. The CDR3 sequence is 14 residues long. Combining a sample-barcoded 5' primer with a J-beta primer mix, a second PCR ran for 7 to 11 cycles. TCRdb re-called the 5' RACE reads through MiXCR, storing one row per CDR3 protein. The sample gives more than 550,000 distinct CDR3 sequences, about 20% of which show up once; about 20% is in the top ten. The TCR was taken from a man aged 65-85 years in good health. The chain combines TRBV7-2 with TRBJ2-1; TRBD2 aligns across 10 bases. The sequenced sample consisted of blood. The CDR3 is CASSASGGYLEQFF. CDR3 sequence (DNA): TGTGCCAGCAGCGCTAGCGGGGGTTATTTGGAGCAGTTCTTC.